A single T cell receptor beta chain is shown here with its context. Germline V gene sequence: CDR1 MDHEN, CDR2 SYDVKM. V lost 5 bases and J 5 bases, leaving 12 bases between the germline ends. This CDR3 contains 13 residues. The data stem from a study of OX40 agonist ivuxolimab in advanced cancers. The data were produced by immunoSEQ multiplex PCR, yet TCRdb's version contains in-frame clones alone and is incomplete. The repertoire consists of 95,000 to 100,000 clones, with 70% to 85% occurring once and the leading ten covering approximately 6.3%. The source was CD4+ or CD8+ T cells sorted from blood, collected in a trial of the OX40 agonist ivuxolimab. V gene TRBV28 combines with J gene TRBJ1-2; D ambiguous. This sequence originates from an adult with an advanced solid tumor such as melanoma, head and neck, liver or kidney cancer. The CDR3 coding sequence is TGTGCCAGCAGTAATCAGGAGATTTATGGCTACACCTTC. Residues: CASSNQEIYGYTF.